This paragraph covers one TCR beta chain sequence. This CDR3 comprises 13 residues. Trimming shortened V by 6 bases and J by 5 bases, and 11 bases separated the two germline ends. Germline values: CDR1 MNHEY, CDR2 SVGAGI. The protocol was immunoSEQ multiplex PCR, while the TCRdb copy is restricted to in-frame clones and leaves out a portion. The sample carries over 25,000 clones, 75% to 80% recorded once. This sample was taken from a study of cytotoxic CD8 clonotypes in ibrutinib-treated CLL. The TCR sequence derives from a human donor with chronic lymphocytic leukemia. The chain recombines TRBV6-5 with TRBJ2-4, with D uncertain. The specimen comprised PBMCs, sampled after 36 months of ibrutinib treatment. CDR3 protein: CASRTFGENIQYF. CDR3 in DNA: TGTGCCAGCAGAACCTTTGGGGAAAACATTCAGTACTTC.